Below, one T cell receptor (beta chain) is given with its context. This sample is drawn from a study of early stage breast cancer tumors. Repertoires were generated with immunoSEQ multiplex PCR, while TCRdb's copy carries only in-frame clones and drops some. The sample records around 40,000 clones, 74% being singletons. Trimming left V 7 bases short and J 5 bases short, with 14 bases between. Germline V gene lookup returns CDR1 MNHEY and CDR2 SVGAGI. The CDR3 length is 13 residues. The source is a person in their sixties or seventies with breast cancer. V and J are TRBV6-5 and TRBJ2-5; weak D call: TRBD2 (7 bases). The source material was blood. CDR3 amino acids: CASKGGAQETQYF. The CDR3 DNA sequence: TGTGCCAGCAAAGGGGGGGCCCAGGAGACCCAGTACTTC.